This T cell receptor beta chain was captured by sequencing in a study of cytomegalovirus exposure and HLA in healthy donors. On this clone: What it binds is unknown.

Germline assignment: CDR1 LNHDA and CDR2 SQIVND (reference sequence). The CDR3 covers 16 residues. After removal of 5 bases from V and 7 bases from J, the junction contained 17 bases not matched to a gene. General study points: Researchers counted roughly 160 TCR beta chains as cytomegalovirus-associated. A few chains tied to CMV proved CMV antigen-specific in vitro. Reports showed the classifier diagnosing cytomegalovirus status with high specificity and sensitivity.

Only in-frame clones appear in the TCRdb table, and some are missing; sequencing was by immunoSEQ multiplex PCR. The data show about 58,000 clones, with roughly nine tenths seen just once and around 1% held by the top ten. Source material: PBMCs. The chain links TRBV19 to TRBJ2-7; TRBD1 matches at 7 bases. The receptor comes from a man aged 18 to 30 in good health and CMV-seronegative. The CDR3 nucleotides read TGTGCCAGTAGTTTAGCTACAGGGGTTGAGACGGGGGAGCAGTACTTC. It is translated as CASSLATGVETGEQYF.